This TCR beta chain comes out of a study of control samples from healthy donors and cancer patients. Produced via immunoSEQ multiplex PCR; TCRdb's table is partial and in-frame only. Here the sample spans roughly 100,000 clones, 92% being singletons. Trimming stripped 0 bases from V and 3 bases from J, with 5 bases between. CDR3 size: 13 residues. CDR1 and CDR2 from the germline V gene are LNHNV and YYDKDF (reference sequence). This sequence was found in a woman aged 18-35 years in good health. This rearrangement joins TRBV15 to TRBJ1-1, with D unresolved. Input material: blood. The CDR3 DNA follows: TGTGCCACCAGCAGAGATCAGGACACTGAAGCTTTCTTT. Protein sequence: CATSRDQDTEAFF. Based on the CDR3 plus reference TRBV15 and TRBJ1-1, the full variable domain is DAMVIQNPRYQVTQFGKPVTLSCSQTLNHNVMYWYQQKSSQAPKLLFHYYDKDFNNEADTPDNFQSRRPNTSFCFLDIRSPGLGDTAMYLCATSRDQDTEAFFGQGTRLTVV.